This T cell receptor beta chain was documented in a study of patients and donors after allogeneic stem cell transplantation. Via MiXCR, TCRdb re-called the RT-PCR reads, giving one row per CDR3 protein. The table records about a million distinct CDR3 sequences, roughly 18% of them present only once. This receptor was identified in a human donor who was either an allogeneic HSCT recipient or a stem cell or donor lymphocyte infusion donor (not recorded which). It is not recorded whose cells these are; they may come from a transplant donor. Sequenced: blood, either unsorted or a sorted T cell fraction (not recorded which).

CDR3 bases: TGTGCCACCAGTCCTGATCCCTGGACAGGGTCGCTCGAAGAGACCCAGTACTTC. Protein product: CATSPDPWTGSLEETQYF. V gene TRBV24-1 combines with J gene TRBJ2-5, with 8 bases identical to TRBD1. CDR3 size: 18 residues. Germline values: CDR1 KGHDR, CDR2 SFDVKD. With V trimmed by 6 bases and J by 3 bases, 17 bases remained unmatched.